The present TCR beta chain was sequenced within a study of vaccination effects on CD4 cells after COVID-19. Whole-study findings and limits: The study found marked clonal contraction of infection- and vaccine-induced clones late after vaccination.

The germline V and J ends were trimmed by 2 bases and 0 bases, with 8 bases remaining between them. Germline CDR1 and CDR2: SGDLS and YYNGEE. The CDR3 has 15 amino acids. Data came from immunoSEQ multiplex PCR; TCRdb stores just in-frame clones and leaves some out. The data hold 50,000 to 70,000 clones, with 70% to 85% observed a single time. The authors isolated CD4+ T cells after nine to eleven days of culture. Confirmation by PCR established that the person had SARS-CoV-2 infection between March and December 2020. Turning to this clone: Its antigen remains unidentified.

This specimen consisted of CD4+ T cells from PBMCs cultured without peptide, obtained before COVID-19 vaccination. This chain uses TRBV9 with TRBJ2-2; unclear D gene. The sequence came from a human donor who had a prior SARS-CoV-2 infection. CDR3 bases: TGTGCCAGCAGCGTCGACTCTTCGAACACCGGGGAGCTGTTTTTT. This codes for CASSVDSSNTGELFF. Looking up the rest from reference TRBV9 and TRBJ2-2 gives the full variable domain: DSGVTQTPKHLITATGQRVTLRCSPRSGDLSVYWYQQSLDQGLQFLIQYYNGEERAKGNILERFSAQQFPDLHSELNLSSLELGDSALYFCASSVDSSNTGELFFGEGSRLTVL.